This is a list of T cell receptor beta chains from one sample in a study of T cells after posttransplantation cyclophosphamide. Data came from immunoSEQ multiplex PCR; TCRdb stores just in-frame clones and leaves some out. The sample has some 21,000 clones; approximately 86% are singletons. The sequences come from PBMCs, collected roughly a year after allogeneic stem cell transplant with calcineurin inhibitor and methotrexate. The receptor source for this set is a female patient aged 25-39 years who received an allogeneic stem cell transplant from an unrelated donor, was CMV-positive, and had acute and chronic GVHD. T cells may partly derive from the graft donor. CDR3s include the opening cysteine and the closing phenylalanine or tryptophan. The D gene is left open where the match is weak. A clone size is listed for some rows: how often the clone was seen (once, few, many), or a class if it is expanded.

d_call,v_call,clone_size,j_call,cdr3_nt,cdr3_aa
TRBD2,TRBV27,.,TRBJ2-1,TGTGCCAGCAGTTTATGGGCGGGAGGGCTAGCTCGGGGTGAGCAGTTCTTC,CASSLWAGGLARGEQFF
.,TRBV7-3,.,TRBJ2-3,TGTGCCAGCAGCTTAACTGGCGGTCTGTCATATACGCAGTATTTT,CASSLTGGLSYTQYF
.,TRBV28,once,TRBJ2-3,TGTGCCAGCAGTTTAAGGGGTCTATTCACAGATACGCAGTATTTT,CASSLRGLFTDTQYF
.,TRBV9,.,TRBJ1-1,TGTGCCAGCAGCCCCGGGCAGGGGCGGATTGAAGCTTTCTTT,CASSPGQGRIEAFF
TRBD2,TRBV7-2,.,TRBJ2-1,TGTGCCAGCAGCGCACTAGCGCCTCCCCCCTCTAACTACAATGAGCAGTTCTTC,CASSALAPPPSNYNEQFF
TRBD1,TRBV5-8,.,TRBJ1-1,TGTGCCAGCAGCTTTATCCCCGGGACAGCCACTGAAGCTTTCTTT,CASSFIPGTATEAFF
.,TRBV7-2,.,TRBJ2-3,TGTGCCAGCAGCTTAGGCGGGACTCAAACAGATACGCAGTATTTT,CASSLGGTQTDTQYF
TRBD1,TRBV29-1,.,TRBJ1-4,TGCAGCGCCGCGGGACAGATGAATGAAAAACTGTTTTTT,CSAAGQMNEKLFF
TRBD1,TRBV10-3,few,TRBJ1-2,TGTGCCATCAAAGGGACAGGGAATAACTATGGCTACACCTTC,CAIKGTGNNYGYTF
.,TRBV11-2,.,TRBJ2-7,TGTGCCAGCAGCTTCCACGGCGAGCAGTACTTC,CASSFHGEQYF
TRBD2,TRBV5-6,few,TRBJ2-7,TGTGCCAGCAGCCCCGGGGGGGCTGGGCAGTACTTC,CASSPGGAGQYF
.,TRBV6-1,once,TRBJ2-7,TGTGCCAGCAGACCGAGATTTACGGTCTCCTACGAGCAGTACTTC,CASRPRFTVSYEQYF
TRBD1,TRBV7-6,.,TRBJ2-3,TGTGCCAGCAGCTATACACAGGGGACAGATACGCAGTATTTT,CASSYTQGTDTQYF
.,TRBV28,.,TRBJ2-7,TGTGCCAGCAGTTTGGGGGGGCGGTCGTGGGAGCAGTACTTC,CASSLGGRSWEQYF
TRBD1,TRBV30,once,TRBJ1-4,TGTGCCTGGAATGAGGACAGGGGAGGCGAAAAACTGTTTTTT,CAWNEDRGGEKLFF
.,TRBV30,.,TRBJ1-4,TGTGCCTGGAGTCGTTCCCCTAATGAAAAACTGTTTTTT,CAWSRSPNEKLFF
.,TRBV29-1,.,TRBJ2-7,TGCAGCGTTGATGACGGGAACTCCTACGAGCAGTACTTC,CSVDDGNSYEQYF